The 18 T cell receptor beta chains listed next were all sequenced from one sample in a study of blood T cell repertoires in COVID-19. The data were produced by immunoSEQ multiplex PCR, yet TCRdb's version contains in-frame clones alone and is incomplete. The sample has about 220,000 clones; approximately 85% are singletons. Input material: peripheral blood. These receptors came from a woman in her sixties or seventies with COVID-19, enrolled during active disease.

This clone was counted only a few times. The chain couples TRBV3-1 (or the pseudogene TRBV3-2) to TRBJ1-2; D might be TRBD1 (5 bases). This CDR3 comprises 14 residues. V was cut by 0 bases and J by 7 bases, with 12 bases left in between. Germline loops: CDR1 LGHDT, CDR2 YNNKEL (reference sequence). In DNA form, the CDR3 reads TGTGCCAGCAGCCAAGATAGGACAATTGGTGGCTACACCTTC. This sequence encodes CASSQDRTIGGYTF.

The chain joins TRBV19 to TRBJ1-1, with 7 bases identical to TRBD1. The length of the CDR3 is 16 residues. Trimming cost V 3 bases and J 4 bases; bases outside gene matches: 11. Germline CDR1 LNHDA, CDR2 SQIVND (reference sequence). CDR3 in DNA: TGTGCCAGTAGTATTGGGGAGGACAGGCGGCTCACTGAAGCTTTCTTT. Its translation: CASSIGEDRRLTEAFF.

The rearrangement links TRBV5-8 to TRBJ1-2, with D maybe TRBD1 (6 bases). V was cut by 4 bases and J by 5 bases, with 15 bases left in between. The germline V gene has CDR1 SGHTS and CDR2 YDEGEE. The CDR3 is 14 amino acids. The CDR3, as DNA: TGTGCCAGCAGCACGAGGGCCCAGGGGTATGGCTACACCTTC. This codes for CASSTRAQGYGYTF.

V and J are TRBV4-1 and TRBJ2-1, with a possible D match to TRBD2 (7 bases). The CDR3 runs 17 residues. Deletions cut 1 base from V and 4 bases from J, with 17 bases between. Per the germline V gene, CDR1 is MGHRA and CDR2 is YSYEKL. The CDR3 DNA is TGCGCCAGCAGCCAAGTTGTCGGGGGGCTGTCTTACAATGAGCAGTTCTTC. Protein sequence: CASSQVVGGLSYNEQFF.

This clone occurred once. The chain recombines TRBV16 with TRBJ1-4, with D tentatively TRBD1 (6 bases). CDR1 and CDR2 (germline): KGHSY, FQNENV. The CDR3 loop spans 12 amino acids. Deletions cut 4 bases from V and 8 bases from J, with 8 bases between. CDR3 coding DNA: TGTGCCAGCAGCCTTGACAGGGAAAAACTGTTTTTT. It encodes CASSLDREKLFF.

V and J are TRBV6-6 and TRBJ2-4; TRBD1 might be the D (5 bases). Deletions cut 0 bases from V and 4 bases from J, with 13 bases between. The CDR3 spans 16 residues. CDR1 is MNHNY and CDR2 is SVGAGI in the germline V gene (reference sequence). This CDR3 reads CASSYSSQGLKNIQYF. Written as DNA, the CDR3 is TGTGCCAGCAGTTACTCGAGTCAGGGCCTTAAAAACATTCAGTACTTC.

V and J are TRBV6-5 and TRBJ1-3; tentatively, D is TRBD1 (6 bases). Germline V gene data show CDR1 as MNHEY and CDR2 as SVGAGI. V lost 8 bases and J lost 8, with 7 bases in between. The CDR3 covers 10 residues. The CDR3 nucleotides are TGTGCCAGCCCAGGGGACACCATATATTTT. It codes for CASPGDTIYF.

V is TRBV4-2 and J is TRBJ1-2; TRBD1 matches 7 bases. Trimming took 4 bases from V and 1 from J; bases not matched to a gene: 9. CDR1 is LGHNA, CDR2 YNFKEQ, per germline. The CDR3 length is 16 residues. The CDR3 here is CASSRITGAGNYGYTF. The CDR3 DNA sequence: TGTGCCAGCAGCCGAATAACAGGGGCGGGTAACTATGGCTACACCTTC.

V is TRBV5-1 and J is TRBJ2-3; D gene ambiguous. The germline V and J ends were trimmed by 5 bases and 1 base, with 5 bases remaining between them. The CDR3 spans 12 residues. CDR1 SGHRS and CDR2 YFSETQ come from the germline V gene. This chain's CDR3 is CASRQGTDTQYF. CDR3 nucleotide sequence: TGCGCCAGCAGACAAGGCACAGATACGCAGTATTTT.

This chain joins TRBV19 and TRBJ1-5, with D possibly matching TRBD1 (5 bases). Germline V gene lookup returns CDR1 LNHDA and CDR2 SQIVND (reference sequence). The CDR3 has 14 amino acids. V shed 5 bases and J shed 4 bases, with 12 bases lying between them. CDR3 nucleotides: TGTGCCAGTAGTCCTTCGGGGGGTAATCAGCCCCAGCATTTT. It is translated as CASSPSGGNQPQHF.

CDR3 loop: CASSFGVGNTEAFF. The DNA of the CDR3 is TGTGCCAGCAGCTTTGGAGTAGGGAACACTGAAGCTTTCTTT. The V and J genes are TRBV27 and TRBJ1-1; no firm D call. Germline CDR1 reads MNHEY; CDR2 reads SMNVEV (reference sequence). There are 14 residues in the CDR3. The ends were cut back, 6 bases at V and 1 base at J, with 12 bases in the middle.

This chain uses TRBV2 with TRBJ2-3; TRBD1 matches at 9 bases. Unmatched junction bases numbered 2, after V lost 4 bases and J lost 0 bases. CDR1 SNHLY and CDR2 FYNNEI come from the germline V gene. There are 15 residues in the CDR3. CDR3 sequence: CASSGGTGSTDTQYF. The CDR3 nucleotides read TGTGCCAGCAGTGGGGGGACAGGGAGCACAGATACGCAGTATTTT.

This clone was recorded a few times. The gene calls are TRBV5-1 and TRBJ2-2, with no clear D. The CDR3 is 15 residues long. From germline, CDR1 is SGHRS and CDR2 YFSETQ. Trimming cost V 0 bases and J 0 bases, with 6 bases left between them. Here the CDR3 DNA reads TGCGCCAGCAGCTTGGCCCGCGCGAACACCGGGGAGCTGTTTTTT. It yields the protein CASSLARANTGELFF.

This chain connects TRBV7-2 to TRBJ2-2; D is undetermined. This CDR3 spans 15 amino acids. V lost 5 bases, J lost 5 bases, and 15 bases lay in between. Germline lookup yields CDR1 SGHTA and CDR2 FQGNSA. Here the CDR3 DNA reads TGTGCCAGCAGCCCCGTCCGGTTCCAAACCGGGGAGCTGTTTTTT. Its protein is CASSPVRFQTGELFF.

The CDR3: CASGLGDSYEQYF. The DNA of the CDR3 is TGTGCTAGTGGTTTGGGGGACAGCTACGAGCAGTACTTC. The chain employs TRBV12-5 and TRBJ2-7, with 7 positions matching TRBD1. The CDR3 totals 13 residues. V lost 1 base to trimming and J lost 3 bases; unmatched junction nucleotides: 0. Germline V gene sequence: CDR1 LGHNT, CDR2 FRNRAP.

CDR3 protein: CASSQAQGNTEAFF. In DNA, the CDR3 is TGCGCCAGCAGCCAAGCGCAGGGGAACACTGAAGCTTTCTTT. This chain links TRBV4-3 with TRBJ1-1; D is possibly TRBD1 (5 bases). V was shortened by 1 base and J by 1 base, with 7 bases between the two germline ends. Germline values: CDR1 LGHNA, CDR2 YSLEER. The length of the CDR3 is 14 residues.

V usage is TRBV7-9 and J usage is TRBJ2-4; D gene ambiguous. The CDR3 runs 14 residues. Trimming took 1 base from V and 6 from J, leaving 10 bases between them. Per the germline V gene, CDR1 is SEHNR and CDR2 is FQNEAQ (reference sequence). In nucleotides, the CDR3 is TGTGCCAGCAGCTTAGTTCTGGGCGCAAACATTCAGTACTTC. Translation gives CASSLVLGANIQYF. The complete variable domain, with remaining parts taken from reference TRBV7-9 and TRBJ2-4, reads DTGVSQNPRHKITKRGQNVTFRCDPISEHNRLYWYRQTLGQGPEFLTYFQNEAQLEKSRLLSDRFSAERPKGSFSTLEIQRTEQGDSAMYLCASSLVLGANIQYFGAGTRLSVL.

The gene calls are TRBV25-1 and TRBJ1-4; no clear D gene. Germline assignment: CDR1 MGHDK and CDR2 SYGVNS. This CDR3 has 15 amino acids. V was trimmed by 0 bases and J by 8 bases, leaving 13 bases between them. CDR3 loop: CASSEYGGSGEKLFF. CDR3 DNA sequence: TGTGCCAGCAGTGAATATGGAGGGAGTGGCGAAAAACTGTTTTTT.